Each of the 26 T cell receptor beta chains below was sequenced from the same sample in a study of T-cell reconstitution after alpha-beta-depleted transplantation in children. Unique molecular identifiers were incorporated when the TCRbeta library was constructed. Using its own MiXCR run on the PCR reads, TCRdb lists one record per CDR3 protein. The sample holds some 220,000 distinct CDR3 sequences, approximately 10% seen once. The sample consisted of PBMCs, taken before TCRalphabeta/CD19-depleted stem cell transplant. These receptor sequences come from a child under two years old with acute myeloid leukemia, due to receive a stem cell transplant.

The rearrangement joins TRBV11-2 to TRBJ1-5; 7 nucleotides line up with TRBD1. The germline V gene encodes CDR1 SGHAT and CDR2 FQNNGV. Trimming took 0 bases from V and 7 from J; bases not matched to a gene: 6. This CDR3 spans 15 amino acids. CDR3 in DNA: TGTGCCAGCAGCTTAGATCTGGCAGGGGGACAGCCCCAGCATTTT. The encoded protein is CASSLDLAGGQPQHF.

This clonotype was observed at least ten times. V usage is TRBV9 and J usage is TRBJ2-7, with 8 bases that match TRBD1. The V and J ends lost 0 bases and 3 bases, in that order; junction bases with no gene match: 2. CDR3 length equals 14 residues. Germline CDR1 reads SGDLS; CDR2 reads YYNGEE. CDR3 DNA: TGTGCCAGCAGCGTAGGTGACAGGGGCTACGAGCAGTACTTC. Translating it yields CASSVGDRGYEQYF.

There are many counts of this clonotype. V is TRBV3-1 and J is TRBJ1-4, with a tentative D call TRBD1 (5 bases). V was cut by 1 base and J by 12 bases, with 15 bases left in between. The CDR3 loop spans 14 amino acids. Germline CDR1 LGHDT, CDR2 YNNKEL (reference sequence). This CDR3 is CASSQGHPTQELFF. CDR3 nucleotide sequence: TGTGCCAGCAGCCAAGGTCATCCCACACAGGAACTGTTTTTT.

This clonotype has at least ten counts. Here the CDR3 DNA reads TGCAGCGTTGGGGACGGCAATCAGCCCCAGCATTTT. Protein sequence: CSVGDGNQPQHF. This chain links TRBV29-1 with TRBJ1-5, with D maybe TRBD1 (5 bases). CDR3 length: 12 residues. Trimming removed 4 bases at V and 2 bases at J, with 6 bases between. Germline loops: CDR1 SQVTM, CDR2 ANQGSEA.

This clonotype was recorded a few times. The chain links TRBV14 to TRBJ2-1; D may be TRBD1 or TRBD2 (5 bases each). Trimming removed 1 base at V and 8 bases at J, with 21 bases between. Germline V gives CDR1 SGHDN, CDR2 FVKESK. The CDR3 runs 17 residues. The CDR3 nucleotides are TGTGCCAGCAGCCAAGGGCCCGGGACCCCCGAGATCTATGAGCAGTTCTTC. It codes for CASSQGPGTPEIYEQFF. The whole variable domain, filled in from reference TRBV14 and TRBJ2-1, reads EAGVTQFPSHSVIEKGQTVTLRCDPISGHDNLYWYRRVMGKEIKFLLHFVKESKQDESGMPNNRFLAERTGGTYSTLKVQPAELEDSGVYFCASSQGPGTPEIYEQFFGPGTRLTVL.

The sample holds many counts of this clonotype. The chain recombines TRBV11-2 with TRBJ1-3; D unclear. Trimming removed 3 bases at V and 0 bases at J, with 12 bases between. This CDR3 is 16 amino acids long. Germline V gene data show CDR1 as SGHAT and CDR2 as FQNNGV. The CDR3 DNA is TGTGCCAGCAGCTTGCACGGCTCTAGCTCTGGAAACACCATATATTTT. Translating gives CASSLHGSSSGNTIYF.

This clonotype was detected ten times or more. This chain connects TRBV12-3 or TRBV12-4 to TRBJ1-2; 8 nucleotides agree with TRBD1. J gave up 1 base and V 4 bases, and 5 bases lay outside the gene matches. The length of the CDR3 is 15 residues. In nucleotides, the CDR3 is TGTGCCAGCAGTTCCCGGACAGGGATTAACTATGGCTACACCTTC. Its protein is CASSSRTGINYGYTF.

This clonotype was seen ten or more times. The genes are TRBV28 and TRBJ2-3; tentatively, D is TRBD1 or TRBD2 (5 bases each). CDR1 and CDR2 from the germline V gene are MDHEN and SYDVKM. This CDR3 is built from 15 residues. V was pared by 1 base and J by 0 bases, with 8 bases between. This CDR3 reads CASSLFWDSTDTQYF. CDR3 nucleotide sequence: TGTGCCAGCAGTTTATTTTGGGACAGCACAGATACGCAGTATTTT.

This clonotype appeared many times. The chain employs TRBV10-3 and TRBJ2-3, with 8 bases aligning to TRBD2. CDR3 size: 16 residues. With V trimmed by 2 bases and J by 4 bases, 8 bases remained unmatched. CDR1 is ENHRY and CDR2 is SYGVKD in the germline V gene. CDR3 nucleotide sequence: TGTGCCATCAGTGAGGTGGTAGCGGGGATCTCAGATACGCAGTATTTT. Protein sequence: CAISEVVAGISDTQYF.

This chain uses TRBV5-6 with TRBJ2-3, with 7 bases lining up with TRBD2. Germline values: CDR1 SGHDT, CDR2 YYEEEE. Trimming cost V 9 bases and J 3 bases; bases outside gene matches: 16. CDR3 size: 16 residues. CDR3 nucleotide sequence: TGTGCCATGGGCCCGGGGGTAGACGGGAGGACAGATACGCAGTATTTT. Translated: CAMGPGVDGRTDTQYF.

This clonotype was detected ten times or more. CDR3: CSAIGPGAETQYF. DNA of the CDR3: TGCAGTGCAATAGGCCCAGGAGCGGAGACCCAGTACTTC. The chain joins TRBV20-1 to TRBJ2-5, with D unresolved. Trimming removed 6 bases from V and 5 bases from J, with 16 bases in between. The CDR3 has 13 residues. Looked up from germline, CDR1 is DFQATT and CDR2 is SNEGSKA (reference sequence).

This clonotype was observed at least ten times. V is TRBV11-2 and J is TRBJ2-1; no definite D call. The CDR3 contains 15 residues. With 3 bases removed from V and 0 bases from J, the gap between germline ends came to 9 bases. Germline assignment: CDR1 SGHAT and CDR2 FQNNGV. The CDR3 is CASSFIQSSYNEQFF. The CDR3 region has the DNA TGTGCCAGCAGCTTCATACAGAGCTCCTACAATGAGCAGTTCTTC.

At least ten counts were recorded for this clonotype. The gene calls are TRBV5-1 and TRBJ2-7; 10 bases are a match to TRBD2. This CDR3 region has 17 residues. Germline V gene sequence: CDR1 SGHRS, CDR2 YFSETQ. J gave up 3 bases and V 2 bases, and 11 bases lay outside the gene matches. CDR3 amino acids: CASSLGPSGSWGYEQYF. The CDR3 bases are TGCGCCAGCAGCTTAGGCCCTAGCGGGAGTTGGGGCTACGAGCAGTACTTC.

Ten or more counts support this clonotype. The chain is built from TRBV5-6 and TRBJ1-1; D is uncertain. The V gene lost 4 bases and the J gene lost 3 bases, with 16 bases spanning the gap. This CDR3 contains 15 residues. The V gene's germline CDR1 is SGHDT and CDR2 YYEEEE. Here the CDR3 DNA reads TGTGCCAGCAGCCTGGGAGGGTTGGGGTACACTGAAGCTTTCTTT. This sequence encodes CASSLGGLGYTEAFF. Together with reference TRBV5-6 and TRBJ1-1, the CDR3 gives the full variable domain: DAGVTQSPTHLIKTRGQQVTLRCSPKSGHDTVSWYQQALGQGPQFIFQYYEEEERQRGNFPDRFSGHQFPNYSSELNVNALLLGDSALYLCASSLGGLGYTEAFFGQGTRLTVV.

Many counts were recorded for this clonotype. The V call is TRBV4-2, the J call TRBJ2-3, with 7 bases that match TRBD1. Per germline, CDR1 LGHNA and CDR2 YNFKEQ. J lost 2 bases, V lost 3 bases, and 2 bases had no gene match. The CDR3 loop spans 14 amino acids. This chain's CDR3 is CASSQTGTTDTQYF. Written as DNA, the CDR3 is TGTGCCAGCAGCCAGACAGGGACCACAGATACGCAGTATTTT.

In this sample, this clonotype turned up many times. The V and J genes are TRBV3-1 and TRBJ2-2; D possibly uses TRBD1 or TRBD2 (6 bases each). Trimming stripped 0 bases from V and 7 bases from J, with 9 bases between. Germline CDR1 reads LGHDT; CDR2 reads YNNKEL (reference sequence). The CDR3 covers 14 residues. In DNA form, the CDR3 reads TGTGCCAGCAGCCAAGACAGGGGAGGCGGGGAGCTGTTTTTT. The encoded protein is CASSQDRGGGELFF.

The chain uses TRBV28 and TRBJ2-2; D is uncertain. Germline CDR1 is MDHEN and CDR2 is SYDVKM. The V end lost 6 bases, the J end lost 0 bases, and 8 bases lay between the germline ends. The CDR3 has 14 residues. CDR3 in amino acids: CASRTAANTGELFF. DNA for the CDR3: TGTGCCAGCAGAACAGCAGCGAACACCGGGGAGCTGTTTTTT.

This clonotype was picked up one time. A much larger clonotype is one base distant, so this may be a read error. The CDR3 here is CASSFPGANNGYTF. The CDR3 DNA is TGTGCCAGCAGCTTCCCAGGGGCCAACAATGGCTACACCTTC. This chain links TRBV7-9 with TRBJ1-2; TRBD1 is a possible D gene (6 bases). CDR1 and CDR2 from the germline V gene are SEHNR and FQNEAQ (reference sequence). Trimming left V 3 bases short and J 6 bases short, with 14 bases between. The CDR3 length is 14 residues. The entire variable domain, with the rest obtained from reference TRBV7-9 and TRBJ1-2, is as follows: DTGVSQNPRHKITKRGQNVTFRCDPISEHNRLYWYRQTLGQGPEFLTYFQNEAQLEKSRLLSDRFSAERPKGSFSTLEIQRTEQGDSAMYLCASSFPGANNGYTFGSGTRLTVV.

In the case of this clonotype: This could be a read error, since a much larger clone is one nucleotide away. The rearrangement uses TRBV28 and TRBJ2-1, with D perhaps being TRBD1 or TRBD2 (6 bases each). The CDR3 contains 17 residues. Germline V gives CDR1 MDHEN, CDR2 SYDVKM. CDR3 nucleotides: TGTGCCAGCGGTTTACGCCAGGGGAGGAGCTCCTACAATGAGCAGCTCTTC. Amino acid sequence: CASGLRQGRSSYNEQLF.

At least ten counts were recorded for this clonotype. V gene TRBV5-1 combines with J gene TRBJ1-5; D is unresolved. The germline V gene encodes CDR1 SGHRS and CDR2 YFSETQ. Trimming removed 4 bases at V and 1 base at J, with 12 bases between. CDR3 length equals 15 residues. The CDR3 here is CASSMVGGSNQPQHF. The CDR3, as DNA: TGCGCCAGCAGCATGGTCGGCGGGAGCAATCAGCCCCAGCATTTT.

In this sample, this clonotype turned up many times. The V and J genes are TRBV5-1 and TRBJ1-4; 7 nucleotides match TRBD1. V lost 4 bases, J lost 8 bases, and 8 bases stayed unmatched. Looked up from germline, CDR1 is SGHRS and CDR2 is YFSETQ. The CDR3 is 14 amino acids. The CDR3 DNA sequence: TGCGCCAGCAGCGTAGGGACAGAACCAGAAAAACTGTTTTTT. Translating gives CASSVGTEPEKLFF.

This clonotype was detected ten times or more. The V call is TRBV6-5, the J call TRBJ2-7; 9 bases are a match to TRBD1. The CDR3 extends over 13 amino acids. Trimming at V came to 4 bases and at J to 7 bases, leaving 5 bases not matched to a gene. In germline, CDR1 is MNHEY, CDR2 SVGAGI. CDR3 sequence (DNA): TGTGCCAGCAGTTCCGGGACAGGGCGAGAGCAGTACTTC. It codes for CASSSGTGREQYF.

This clonotype was recorded at least ten times. The rearrangement links TRBV27 to TRBJ1-2; D gene uncertain. Between the trimmed V and J ends, which lost 6 bases and 4 bases, there was a span of 12 bases. The CDR3 runs 13 residues. Looked up from germline, CDR1 is MNHEY and CDR2 is SMNVEV (reference sequence). Here the CDR3 reads CASRAGRSYGYTF. The CDR3 DNA reads as TGTGCCAGCAGGGCGGGCAGGAGCTATGGCTACACCTTC.

In its sample, this clonotype was seen many times. This chain links TRBV9 with TRBJ2-2; unclear D gene. The CDR3 runs to 13 residues. Germline V gene sequence: CDR1 SGDLS, CDR2 YYNGEE. Trimming took 0 bases from V and 6 from J, leaving 6 bases between them. The CDR3 loop reads CASSVALAGELFF. For the CDR3, the DNA is TGTGCCAGCAGCGTAGCTCTAGCCGGGGAGCTGTTTTTT. The variable domain in full, completed from reference TRBV9 and TRBJ2-2, reads DSGVTQTPKHLITATGQRVTLRCSPRSGDLSVYWYQQSLDQGLQFLIQYYNGEERAKGNILERFSAQQFPDLHSELNLSSLELGDSALYFCASSVALAGELFFGEGSRLTVL.

At least ten counts were recorded for this clonotype. The chain recombines TRBV12-3 or TRBV12-4 with TRBJ2-3, with 9 bases fitting TRBD2. This CDR3 contains 16 residues. J was trimmed by 4 bases and V by 8 bases; bases with no gene match: 13. CDR3 protein: CASGAGGKTRPDTQYF. The DNA of the CDR3 is TGTGCCAGCGGAGCGGGGGGCAAAACCCGCCCAGATACGCAGTATTTT.

The sample holds many counts of this clonotype. The chain employs TRBV3-1 and TRBJ2-7; D perhaps matches TRBD1 (6 bases). CDR3 length: 16 residues. From germline, CDR1 is LGHDT and CDR2 YNNKEL (reference sequence). V was clipped by 4 bases and J by 0 bases, with 16 bases between them. This chain's CDR3 is CASSLAGQLLSYEQYF. In DNA, the CDR3 is TGTGCCAGCAGCCTAGCAGGACAGCTGCTCTCCTACGAGCAGTACTTC.